This is a list of T cell receptor beta chains from one sample in a study of blood T cell repertoires in COVID-19. Sequencing was performed with immunoSEQ multiplex PCR; in TCRdb, only in-frame clones are kept and a portion is missing. The data contain just under 80,000 clones, 84% of them singletons. Sequenced material: peripheral blood. The origin of the receptors is a human donor in a cohort sampled during active COVID-19. Both conserved end residues are part of each CDR3. The order of the fields is D gene, V gene, clone size, J gene, CDR3 protein, CDR3 DNA. The D gene is left open where the match is weak. Rows give clone size only sometimes, using once, few, many, or a class for an expanded clone.

D: TRBD1; V: TRBV5-4; size: NA; J: TRBJ2-4; CDR3: CASSLGQGAGQNIQYF; DNA: TGTGCCAGCAGCTTGGGACAGGGGGCCGGTCAAAACATTCAGTACTTC
D: NA; V: TRBV2; size: medium-sized; J: TRBJ1-2; CDR3: CASSEGLLDGYGYTF; DNA: TGTGCCAGCAGTGAAGGTTTGTTAGATGGCTATGGCTACACCTTC
D: NA; V: TRBV4-2; size: NA; J: TRBJ1-1; CDR3: CASSQEVVEGEAFF; DNA: TGTGCCAGCAGCCAAGAGGTTGTGGAGGGTGAAGCTTTCTTT
D: NA; V: TRBV6-6; size: NA; J: TRBJ1-1; CDR3: CASSYDRLNTEAFF; DNA: TGTGCCAGCAGTTACGACAGACTCAACACTGAAGCTTTCTTT
D: NA; V: TRBV3-1/TRBV3-2; size: NA; J: TRBJ2-5; CDR3: CASSPLPDSTGTQYF; DNA: TGTGCCAGCAGCCCACTCCCGGACAGCACTGGGACCCAGTACTTC
D: NA; V: TRBV27; size: NA; J: TRBJ1-1; CDR3: CASSFSTARTEAFF; DNA: TGTGCCAGCAGTTTTAGCACGGCCCGGACTGAAGCTTTCTTT
D: NA; V: TRBV21-1; size: NA; J: TRBJ2-2; CDR3: CASSKERQPRAGELFF; DNA: TGTGCCAGCAGCAAAGAGAGGCAGCCACGGGCCGGGGAGCTGTTTTTT
D: TRBD1; V: TRBV15; size: NA; J: TRBJ2-7; CDR3: CATSREYRGPYEQYF; DNA: TGTGCCACCAGCAGAGAATACAGGGGGCCCTACGAGCAGTACTTC
D: TRBD2; V: TRBV29-1; size: NA; J: TRBJ2-3; CDR3: CSVVILAGVADTQYF; DNA: TGCAGCGTTGTGATACTAGCGGGAGTAGCAGATACGCAGTATTTT
D: TRBD1; V: TRBV5-5; size: NA; J: TRBJ1-5; CDR3: CASSLSGGDQPQHF; DNA: TGTGCCAGCAGCTTGTCAGGGGGCGATCAGCCCCAGCATTTT
D: NA; V: TRBV18; size: NA; J: TRBJ2-1; CDR3: CASSPPGANYNEQFF; DNA: TGTGCCAGCTCACCCCCAGGGGCGAACTACAATGAGCAGTTCTTC
D: TRBD1; V: TRBV19; size: NA; J: TRBJ2-2; CDR3: CASSTGQGGGGELFF; DNA: TGTGCCAGTAGTACGGGACAGGGTGGGGGCGGGGAGCTGTTTTTT
D: NA; V: TRBV10-1; size: NA; J: TRBJ2-3; CDR3: CASSPLDITDTQYF; DNA: TGCGCCAGCAGCCCCTTGGACATCACAGATACGCAGTATTTT
D: TRBD1; V: TRBV7-8; size: once; J: TRBJ2-5; CDR3: CASSLGQGWKETQYF; DNA: TGTGCCAGCAGCTTAGGACAGGGGTGGAAGGAAACCCAGTACTTC
D: TRBD1; V: TRBV5-4; size: few; J: TRBJ1-1; CDR3: CASSLPIGQGASEAFF; DNA: TGTGCCAGCAGCCTCCCAATAGGACAGGGGGCATCTGAAGCTTTCTTT
D: NA; V: TRBV25-1; size: NA; J: TRBJ1-6; CDR3: CASSDPRSGKSPLHF; DNA: TGTGCCAGCAGTGACCCCCGGTCGGGGAAATCACCCCTCCACTTT
D: NA; V: TRBV5-1; size: NA; J: TRBJ2-7; CDR3: CASSHRYEQYF; DNA: TGCGCCAGCAGCCACAGGTACGAGCAGTACTTC
D: NA; V: TRBV5-1; size: once; J: TRBJ2-7; CDR3: CASSLDRHLEQYF; DNA: TGCGCCAGCAGCTTGGACAGGCACCTCGAGCAGTACTTC
D: TRBD1; V: TRBV9; size: NA; J: TRBJ2-7; CDR3: CASSLTGSSYEQYF; DNA: TGTGCCAGCAGCCTGACAGGGTCCTCCTACGAGCAGTACTTC
D: TRBD1; V: TRBV6-5; size: NA; J: TRBJ2-6; CDR3: CASRSTGSGANVLTF; DNA: TGTGCCAGCAGATCGACAGGGTCCGGGGCCAACGTCCTGACTTTC
D: TRBD2; V: TRBV5-1; size: NA; J: TRBJ2-7; CDR3: CASSLRGTGGYEQYF; DNA: TGCGCCAGCAGCCTAAGGGGGACGGGAGGGTACGAGCAGTACTTC
D: NA; V: TRBV6-6; size: NA; J: TRBJ2-4; CDR3: CASSYPGTQNIQYF; DNA: TGTGCCAGCAGTTACCCCGGGACACAAAACATTCAGTACTTC